Shown below are 27 T cell receptor beta chains from a single sample sequenced in a study of cytotoxic CD8 clonotypes in ibrutinib-treated CLL. Data came from immunoSEQ multiplex PCR; TCRdb stores just in-frame clones and leaves some out. The sample carries about 140,000 clones, around 90% recorded once. Source: PBMCs, taken after 12 months of ibrutinib treatment. The source of these receptors is a human donor with chronic lymphocytic leukemia.

The table lists this clone with a count of one. This chain links TRBV6-6 with TRBJ2-1; D gene uncertain. The CDR3 is 14 amino acids. Trimming shortened V by 2 bases and J by 5 bases, and 10 bases separated the two germline ends. Germline assignment: CDR1 MNHNY and CDR2 SVGAGI (reference sequence). In nucleotides, the CDR3 is TGTGCCAGCAGTTACATTCGCAGTAACAATGAGCAGTTCTTC. Protein: CASSYIRSNNEQFF.

J is TRBJ1-2 and V is TRBV28; D ambiguous. Germline V gives CDR1 MDHEN, CDR2 SYDVKM. This CDR3 has 16 residues. Trimming pared 4 bases from V and 4 bases from J, leaving 19 bases between. In DNA, the CDR3 is TGTGCCAGCAGTTCTCCCCCCCAAGGAAGGAGCTATGGCTACACCTTC. It is translated as CASSSPPQGRSYGYTF.

The V and J genes are TRBV7-9 and TRBJ2-1; D possibly corresponds to TRBD1 (5 bases). This CDR3 region has 11 residues. The V end lost 1 base, the J end lost 12 bases, and 7 bases lay between the germline ends. CDR1 and CDR2 (germline): SEHNR, FQNEAQ (reference sequence). This CDR3 is CASSLVQGQFF. The CDR3 bases are TGTGCCAGCAGCTTAGTCCAGGGGCAGTTCTTC.

This chain connects TRBV13 to TRBJ2-2; D call uncertain. Trimming left V 3 bases short and J 6 bases short, with 2 bases between. The CDR3 length is 11 residues. CDR1 and CDR2 (germline): PRHDT, FYEKMQ (reference sequence). The CDR3 loop is CASSFAGELFF. The CDR3 nucleotides are TGTGCCAGCAGCTTCGCCGGGGAGCTGTTTTTT. Supplemented by reference TRBV13 and TRBJ2-2, the full variable domain reads AAGVIQSPRHLIKEKRETATLKCYPIPRHDTVYWYQQGPGQDPQFLISFYEKMQSDKGSIPDRFSAQQFSDYHSELNMSSLELGDSALYFCASSFAGELFFGEGSRLTVL.

The chain uses TRBV10-1 and TRBJ2-7, with unresolved D. The length of the CDR3 is 12 residues. Germline V CDR1 and CDR2: WNHNN, SYGVQD (reference sequence). V was cut by 6 bases and J by 0 bases, with 6 bases left in between. The CDR3 region is CASSGSSYEQYF. The CDR3 region has the DNA TGCGCCAGCAGCGGAAGCTCCTACGAGCAGTACTTC.

The V and J genes are TRBV4-3 and TRBJ2-2; D might be TRBD1 (5 bases). The CDR3 has 17 amino acids. CDR1 is LGHNA and CDR2 is YSLEER in the germline V gene. V was cut by 0 bases and J by 5 bases, with 16 bases left in between. The CDR3 DNA sequence: TGCGCCAGCAGCCAAGACGCAACAGGCGCCAGAACCGGGGAGCTGTTTTTT. It translates to CASSQDATGARTGELFF.

This chain connects TRBV9 to TRBJ2-2; TRBD2 matches at 13 bases. Germline lookup yields CDR1 SGDLS and CDR2 YYNGEE. J lost 4 bases, V lost 5 bases, and 8 bases had no gene match. The CDR3 has 17 amino acids. CDR3 loop: CASRRTSGSFSTGELFF. The CDR3 region has the DNA TGTGCCAGCAGAAGGACTAGCGGGAGTTTCAGCACCGGGGAGCTGTTTTTT.

This clone has just one count. This chain joins TRBV7-2 and TRBJ2-7, with D tentatively TRBD1 or TRBD2 (5 bases each). Trimming stripped 5 bases from V and 6 bases from J, with 14 bases between. CDR3 length: 13 amino acids. Germline-derived CDR1 and CDR2 are SGHTA and FQGNSA. Here the CDR3 DNA reads TGTGCCAGCAGCCCCCCCGGGGCTGGCGAGCAGTACTTC. This gives the protein CASSPPGAGEQYF. Looking up the rest from reference TRBV7-2 and TRBJ2-7 gives the full variable domain: GAGVSQSPSNKVTEKGKDVELRCDPISGHTALYWYRQSLGQGLEFLIYFQGNSAPDKSGLPSDRFSAERTGGSVSTLTIQRTQQEDSAVYLCASSPPGAGEQYFGPGTRLTVT.

This clone was seen only a few times. The V and J genes are TRBV19 and TRBJ2-2; 10 bases are shared with TRBD1. The ends lost 4 bases at V and 5 bases at J; junction bases unmatched: 1. The CDR3 contains 14 residues. Germline V gene sequence: CDR1 LNHDA, CDR2 SQIVND (reference sequence). In DNA form, the CDR3 reads TGTGCCAGTAGTAAGGGACAGGGGACCGGGGAGCTGTTTTTT. This sequence encodes CASSKGQGTGELFF.

This clone has a single count. The chain recombines TRBV13 with TRBJ2-3; 9 positions agree with TRBD2. CDR3 length: 15 amino acids. V lost 3 bases to trimming and J lost 4 bases; unmatched junction nucleotides: 5. The germline gives CDR1 PRHDT, CDR2 FYEKMQ (reference sequence). The CDR3 DNA sequence: TGTGCCAGCAGCTTGACTAGCGGTTCATCAGATACGCAGTATTTT. This translates into CASSLTSGSSDTQYF.

The V call is TRBV11-2, the J call TRBJ2-4; 8 bases align to TRBD2. Germline assignment: CDR1 SGHAT and CDR2 FQNNGV. The J segment lost 8 bases and the V segment lost 1 base, leaving 7 bases of the junction unmatched. This CDR3 is built from 15 residues. The chain's CDR3 is CASSLVLSGNDIQYF. The CDR3 DNA is TGTGCCAGCAGCTTAGTCCTTAGCGGGAACGACATTCAGTACTTC.

In the case of this clone: The junction and the germline gene differ at one end; a read error may be behind it. The chain couples TRBV7-7 to TRBJ2-5; weak D call: TRBD1 (6 bases). The CDR3 has 15 residues. In germline, CDR1 is SSHAT, CDR2 FNYEAQ (reference sequence). The chain's CDR3 is CASSLVWDTKETQYF. CDR3 bases: TGTGCTAGCAGCTTAGTTTGGGACACCAAAGAGACCCAGTACTTC. Looking up the rest from reference TRBV7-7 and TRBJ2-5 gives the full variable domain: GAGVSQSPRYKVTKRGQDVTLRCDPISSHATLYWYQQALGQGPEFLTYFNYEAQPDKSGLPSDRFSAERPEGSISTLTIQRTEQRDSAMYRCASSLVWDTKETQYFGPGTRLLVL.

This chain joins TRBV28 and TRBJ1-1; TRBD1 matches 7 bases. V lost 5 bases and J lost 7; bases outside the gene matches: 7. The CDR3 extends over 13 amino acids. Germline V gene lookup returns CDR1 MDHEN and CDR2 SYDVKM. The CDR3 DNA follows: TGTGCCAGCAGTGGACAGGCCACCTTTGAAGCTTTCTTT. Amino acids: CASSGQATFEAFF.

This chain uses TRBV4-2 with TRBJ2-5; TRBD2 matches at 7 bases. The CDR3 covers 18 residues. V lost 0 bases to trimming and J lost 5 bases; unmatched junction nucleotides: 15. Germline CDR1 LGHNA, CDR2 YNFKEQ. This CDR3 is CASSQEGGSGIEWETQYF. CDR3 nucleotide sequence: TGTGCCAGCAGCCAAGAGGGAGGAAGCGGGATTGAGTGGGAGACCCAGTACTTC.

The chain couples TRBV7-9 to TRBJ1-1; 8 nucleotides line up with TRBD1. V gave up 4 bases and J gave up 3 bases; unmatched junction bases: 4. Germline V lookup: CDR1 SEHNR, CDR2 FQNEAQ (reference sequence). The CDR3 totals 14 residues. The CDR3 reads CASSSRGLDTEAFF. The CDR3 region has the DNA TGTGCCAGCAGCTCCAGGGGGCTGGACACTGAAGCTTTCTTT. Full variable domain (missing parts from reference TRBV7-9 and TRBJ1-1): DTGVSQNPRHKITKRGQNVTFRCDPISEHNRLYWYRQTLGQGPEFLTYFQNEAQLEKSRLLSDRFSAERPKGSFSTLEIQRTEQGDSAMYLCASSSRGLDTEAFFGQGTRLTVV.

The chain has TRBV28 and TRBJ2-7; D remains unclear. Looked up from germline, CDR1 is MDHEN and CDR2 is SYDVKM. CDR3 length equals 13 residues. V shed 8 bases and J shed 2 bases, with 13 bases lying between them. CDR3 nucleotides: TGTGCCAGCGCCGGGCCTACTACCTACGAGCAGTACTTC. Translating it yields CASAGPTTYEQYF.

The V gene is TRBV28, the J gene TRBJ2-3, with TRBD1 identical over 10 bases. J was trimmed by 6 bases and V by 3 bases; bases with no gene match: 9. Per the germline V gene, CDR1 is MDHEN and CDR2 is SYDVKM. The CDR3 is 16 amino acids. The CDR3 DNA is TGTGCCAGCAGTTTCCCCGGGACAGGGGATTGGGATACGCAGTATTTT. It encodes CASSFPGTGDWDTQYF.

In its sample, this clone was seen once. The CDR3 spells CASSAGPRYGYTF. DNA of the CDR3: TGTGCCAGCAGCGCGGGCCCCCGCTATGGCTACACCTTC. J is TRBJ1-2 and V is TRBV7-8; D gene unclear. Trimming pared 5 bases from V and 4 bases from J, leaving 11 bases between. CDR3 length equals 13 residues. Germline V gives CDR1 SGHVS, CDR2 FQNEAQ.

The chain couples TRBV4-3 to TRBJ2-7; the match to TRBD1 covers 10 bases. The CDR3 has 16 amino acids. The germline V gene has CDR1 LGHNA and CDR2 YSLEER. V trimming: 2 bases; J trimming: 2 bases; junction bases outside the gene matches: 6. DNA for the CDR3: TGCGCCAGCAGCCAAAACCCGGGACAGGGGCCCTACGAGCAGTACTTC. This codes for CASSQNPGQGPYEQYF.

The chain joins TRBV28 to TRBJ1-5; unclear D gene. Per germline, CDR1 MDHEN and CDR2 SYDVKM. The CDR3 runs 18 residues. Trimming took off 7 bases at V and 0 bases at J, with 22 bases between the two ends. CDR3 sequence: CASTLRYGRKISNQPQHF. In DNA form, the CDR3 reads TGTGCCAGCACCTTACGCTACGGACGGAAAATTAGCAATCAGCCCCAGCATTTT.

This clone showed up just once. The rearrangement joins TRBV4-1 to TRBJ2-1; 9 bases are a match to TRBD2. CDR1 is MGHRA, CDR2 YSYEKL, per germline. The CDR3 is 15 amino acids. V shed 1 base and J 12 bases; nucleotides not matched to a gene: 10. The CDR3 protein is CASSQAVLREGGQFF. The CDR3 DNA reads as TGCGCCAGCAGCCAAGCGGTTCTGCGGGAGGGAGGGCAGTTCTTC.

This chain links TRBV7-2 with TRBJ2-1; no definite D call. This CDR3 comprises 13 residues. CDR1 and CDR2 from the germline V gene are SGHTA and FQGNSA. With 5 bases removed from V and 10 bases from J, the gap between germline ends came to 15 bases. CDR3 nucleotides: TGTGCCAGCAGCCATGGATACGTTGACGAGCAGTTCTTC. It specifies CASSHGYVDEQFF.

The rearrangement joins TRBV4-1 to TRBJ2-7, with TRBD2 as a possible D gene (5 bases). The CDR3 contains 14 residues. The germline CDR1 and CDR2 sequences are MGHRA and YSYEKL. V shed 2 bases and J shed 3 bases, with 11 bases lying between them. The CDR3 bases are TGCGCCAGCAGCCAACAAGCGGAACTCTACGAGCAGTACTTC. Its translation is CASSQQAELYEQYF.

The chain combines TRBV28 with TRBJ1-5; no definite D call. With 6 bases removed from V and 4 bases from J, the gap between germline ends came to 16 bases. This CDR3 has 15 residues. Germline V gene data show CDR1 as MDHEN and CDR2 as SYDVKM. The DNA for the CDR3 is TGTGCCAGCAGCCTCCACTCCGGAATAAATCAGCCCCAGCATTTT. It specifies CASSLHSGINQPQHF. The complete variable domain, with remaining parts taken from reference TRBV28 and TRBJ1-5, reads DVKVTQSSRYLVKRTGEKVFLECVQDMDHENMFWYRQDPGLGLRLIYFSYDVKMKEKGDIPEGYSVSREKKERFSLILESASTNQTSMYLCASSLHSGINQPQHFGDGTRLSIL.

The DNA of the CDR3 is TGTGCCAGCACCGGGACAGGGGTCTCTGGGGCCAACGTCCTGACTTTC. The encoded protein is CASTGTGVSGANVLTF. The gene calls are TRBV9 and TRBJ2-6, with 10 bases aligning to TRBD1. There are 16 residues in the CDR3. CDR1 and CDR2 from the germline V gene are SGDLS and YYNGEE. The ends lost 6 bases at V and 0 bases at J; junction bases unmatched: 3.

The rearrangement uses TRBV27 and TRBJ2-2, with 10 bases that match TRBD1. Germline CDR1 and CDR2: MNHEY and SMNVEV (reference sequence). V gave up 4 bases and J gave up 4 bases; unmatched junction bases: 9. This CDR3 has 17 amino acids. The CDR3 coding sequence is TGTGCCAGCAGTTCTACCTCCGGGACAGGGGTCACCGGGGAGCTGTTTTTT. Translated: CASSSTSGTGVTGELFF.

This clone was found a few times. This chain uses TRBV18 with TRBJ2-1, with D unclear. The V gene lost 3 bases and the J gene lost 7 bases, with 4 bases spanning the gap. The CDR3 sequence is 11 residues long. Germline values: CDR1 KGHSH, CDR2 LQKENI. CDR3 DNA sequence: TGTGCCAGCTCACCTAAGAATGAGCAGTTCTTC. Its translation: CASSPKNEQFF.